The clone carrying this TCR beta chain has a count of ten or more. Its specificity is unknown. Participants, patients aged 18 to 65, had newly diagnosed hyperthyroidism with a duration under 2 months. It was uncontrolled infection, other autoimmune disease, pregnancy or lactation that excluded patients. The CDR3 runs 14 residues. Germline CDR1 ENHRY, CDR2 SYGVKD. Trimming cost V 4 bases and J 1 base, with 10 bases left between them. The data originate from a study of T cells in Graves' hyperthyroidism and ophthalmopathy. Study-level results: Most expanded thyroid clonotypes above 0.001 recurred in blood. Patients with ophthalmopathy were separated from those with stable hyperthyroidism by a 13 V-J model.

It was RNA transcripts that yielded the amplified TCR beta CDR3 regions. HTBI primers were the set used in a first-round RT-PCR of the TCR CDR3. TCRdb called the multiplex PCR reads again in MiXCR, with one record for every CDR3 protein. Seen here are approximately 270,000 distinct CDR3 sequences, less than 15% observed once, and the top ten hold less than 15%. The J gene is TRBJ1-1, the V gene TRBV10-3, with D maybe TRBD1 (5 bases). The TCR sequence derives from a woman in her forties with Graves' hyperthyroidism that later progressed to Graves' ophthalmopathy. Sequences were obtained from blood. CDR3 DNA: TGTGCCATCAGTGGAACTCAGGGGAACACTGAAGCTTTCTTT. The encoded protein is CAISGTQGNTEAFF.